The next 7 T cell receptor beta chains were all read from a single sample in a study of technical replicates of blood from a handful of donors. Method: immunoSEQ multiplex PCR; TCRdb's copy keeps in-frame clones and lacks some. The profile shows more than 90,000 clones, over 90% of them singletons. The sequenced sample consisted of T cells isolated from PBMCs. These receptors originate from a human donor in good health.

J is TRBJ1-2 and V is TRBV10-3; 8 nucleotides align to TRBD1. Germline CDR1 and CDR2: ENHRY and SYGVKD. The V and J ends lost 3 bases and 4 bases, in that order; junction bases with no gene match: 4. This CDR3 is built from 14 residues. CDR3 residues: CAISEYGQGYGYTF. The DNA for the CDR3 is TGTGCCATCAGTGAATATGGACAGGGCTATGGCTACACCTTC.

The V gene is TRBV10-1, the J gene TRBJ2-3; D perhaps matches TRBD2 (6 bases). CDR3 size: 17 residues. Looked up from germline, CDR1 is WNHNN and CDR2 is SYGVQD (reference sequence). Trimming removed 5 bases from V and 0 bases from J, with 18 bases in between. This CDR3 is CASSPRFLARSTDTQYF. CDR3 sequence (DNA): TGCGCCAGCAGTCCCCGCTTCCTAGCGAGAAGCACAGATACGCAGTATTTT.

Remarks on this clone: An end of the junction does not agree with germline; a read error may underlie this. V usage is TRBV5-4 and J usage is TRBJ2-7; 8 bases are shared with TRBD2. The length of the CDR3 is 15 residues. Germline V CDR1 and CDR2: SGHNT, YYREEE (reference sequence). The CDR3 DNA is TGTGCCAGCAGCTTTGGCGGGGGGAGGAGCGGGAGAGCTAGCTTC. Translation: CASSFGGGRSGRASF.

The genes are TRBV6-5 and TRBJ2-3; D may be TRBD2 (5 bases). Germline CDR1 MNHEY, CDR2 SVGAGI. CDR3 length: 15 residues. The V end was cut by 6 bases, the J end by 2 bases, with 15 bases between. The DNA for the CDR3 is TGTGCCAGCAGCCAAGGAGCGGAGCTCACAGATACGCAGTATTTT. Protein product: CASSQGAELTDTQYF.

The chain has TRBV13 and TRBJ2-2, with D tentatively TRBD1 (6 bases). Trimming removed 4 bases from V and 0 bases from J, with 18 bases in between. The CDR3 runs to 18 residues. CDR1 and CDR2 (germline): PRHDT, FYEKMQ (reference sequence). The CDR3: CASSWLLIQGSNTGELFF. The CDR3 coding sequence is TGTGCCAGCAGCTGGCTCCTAATACAGGGATCGAACACCGGGGAGCTGTTTTTT.

The CDR3 region has the DNA TGTGCCAGCAGCTTAGGAAGAGCTAGCACCGGGGAGCTGTTTTTT. Protein: CASSLGRASTGELFF. The chain joins TRBV7-6 to TRBJ2-2; D remains unclear. This CDR3 spans 15 amino acids. V lost 1 base and J lost 4, with 10 bases in between. CDR1 and CDR2 from the germline V gene are SGHVS and FNYEAQ.

This clone appeared a single time. This chain joins TRBV10-2 and TRBJ1-3; D may be TRBD1 (5 bases). Germline loops: CDR1 WSHSY, CDR2 SAAADI. The ends were cut back, 0 bases at V and 2 bases at J, with 14 bases in the middle. The CDR3 is 17 amino acids. Here the CDR3 DNA reads TGCGCCAGCAGTGAGTCCCTCCAGGGTATTCCTGGAAACACCATATATTTT. Protein sequence: CASSESLQGIPGNTIYF.